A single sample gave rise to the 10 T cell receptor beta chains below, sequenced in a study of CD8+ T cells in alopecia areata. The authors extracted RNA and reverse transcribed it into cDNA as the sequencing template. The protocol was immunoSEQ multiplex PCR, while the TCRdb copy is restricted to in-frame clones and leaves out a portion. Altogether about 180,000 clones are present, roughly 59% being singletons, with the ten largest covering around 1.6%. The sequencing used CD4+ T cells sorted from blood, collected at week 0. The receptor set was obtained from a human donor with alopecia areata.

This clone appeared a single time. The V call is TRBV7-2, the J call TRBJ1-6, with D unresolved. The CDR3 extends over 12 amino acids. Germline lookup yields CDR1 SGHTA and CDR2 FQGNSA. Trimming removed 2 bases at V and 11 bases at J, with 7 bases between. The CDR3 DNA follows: TGTGCCAGCAGCTTATATAACCCACCCCTCCACTTT. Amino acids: CASSLYNPPLHF. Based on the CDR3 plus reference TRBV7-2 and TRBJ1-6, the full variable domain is GAGVSQSPSNKVTEKGKDVELRCDPISGHTALYWYRQSLGQGLEFLIYFQGNSAPDKSGLPSDRFSAERTGGSVSTLTIQRTQQEDSAVYLCASSLYNPPLHFGNGTRLTVT.

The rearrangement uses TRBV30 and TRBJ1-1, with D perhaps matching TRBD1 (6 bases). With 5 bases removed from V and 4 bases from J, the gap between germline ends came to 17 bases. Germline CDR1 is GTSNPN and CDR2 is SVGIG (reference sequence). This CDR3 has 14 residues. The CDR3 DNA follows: TGTGCCTGGGTTCTAGGGGGGGTGGTCACTGAAGCTTTCTTT. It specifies CAWVLGGVVTEAFF.

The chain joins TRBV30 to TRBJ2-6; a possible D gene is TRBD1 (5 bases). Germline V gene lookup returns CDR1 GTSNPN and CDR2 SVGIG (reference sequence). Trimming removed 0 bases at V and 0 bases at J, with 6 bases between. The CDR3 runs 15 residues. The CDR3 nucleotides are TGTGCCTGGAGTGTTAGGGGCTCTGGGGCCAACGTCCTGACTTTC. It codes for CAWSVRGSGANVLTF.

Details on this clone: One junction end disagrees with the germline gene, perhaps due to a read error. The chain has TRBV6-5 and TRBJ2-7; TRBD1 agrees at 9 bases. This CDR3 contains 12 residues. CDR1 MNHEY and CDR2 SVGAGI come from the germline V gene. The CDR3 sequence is CAASPGTGPSLF. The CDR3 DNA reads TGTGCCGCGTCCCCGGGGACAGGGCCATCCCTTTTC.

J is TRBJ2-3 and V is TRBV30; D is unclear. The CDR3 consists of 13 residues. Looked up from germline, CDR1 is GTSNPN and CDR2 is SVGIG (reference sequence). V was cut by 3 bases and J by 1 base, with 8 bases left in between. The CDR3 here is CAWRWVGTDTQYF. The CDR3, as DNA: TGTGCCTGGAGGTGGGTTGGCACAGATACGCAGTATTTT.

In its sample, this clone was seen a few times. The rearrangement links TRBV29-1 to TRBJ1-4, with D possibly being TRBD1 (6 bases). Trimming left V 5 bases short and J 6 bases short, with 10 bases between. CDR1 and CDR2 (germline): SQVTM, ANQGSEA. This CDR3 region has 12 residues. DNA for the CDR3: TGCAGCGTTACAGGGATGGATGAAAAACTGTTTTTT. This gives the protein CSVTGMDEKLFF. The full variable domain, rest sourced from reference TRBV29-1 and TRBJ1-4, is SAVISQKPSRDICQRGTSLTIQCQVDSQVTMMFWYRQQPGQSLTLIATANQGSEATYESGFVIDKFPISRPNLTFSTLTVSNMSPEDSSIYLCSVTGMDEKLFFGSGTQLSVL.

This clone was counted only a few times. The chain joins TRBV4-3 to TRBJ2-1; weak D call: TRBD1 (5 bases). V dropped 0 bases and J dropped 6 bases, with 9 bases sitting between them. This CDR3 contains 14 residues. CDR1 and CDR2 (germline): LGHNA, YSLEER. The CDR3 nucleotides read TGCGCCAGCAGCCAAGAGACAAGGGGCAATGAGCAGTTCTTC. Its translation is CASSQETRGNEQFF.

The CDR3: CASSFSHYGYTF. The DNA of the CDR3 is TGTGCCAGCAGCTTCTCACACTATGGCTACACCTTC. The rearrangement joins TRBV7-6 to TRBJ1-2; no reliable D call. The CDR3 is 12 amino acids. CDR1 is SGHVS and CDR2 is FNYEAQ in the germline V gene. Trimming removed 3 bases at V and 3 bases at J, with 5 bases between.

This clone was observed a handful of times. CDR3 residues: CASSQDFRTYGYTF. Written as DNA, the CDR3 is TGCGCCAGCAGCCAAGATTTCAGAACCTATGGCTACACCTTC. V gene TRBV4-3 combines with J gene TRBJ1-2, with no clear D. CDR1 LGHNA and CDR2 YSLEER come from the germline V gene. V was trimmed by 0 bases and J by 4 bases, leaving 9 bases between them. The CDR3 length is 14 residues.

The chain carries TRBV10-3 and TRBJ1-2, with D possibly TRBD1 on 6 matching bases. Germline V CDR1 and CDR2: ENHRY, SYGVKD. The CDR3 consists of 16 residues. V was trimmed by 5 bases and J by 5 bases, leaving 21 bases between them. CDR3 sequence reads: CAISQSQGANWYGYTF. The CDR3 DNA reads TGTGCCATCAGTCAATCACAGGGTGCGAATTGGTATGGCTACACCTTC.